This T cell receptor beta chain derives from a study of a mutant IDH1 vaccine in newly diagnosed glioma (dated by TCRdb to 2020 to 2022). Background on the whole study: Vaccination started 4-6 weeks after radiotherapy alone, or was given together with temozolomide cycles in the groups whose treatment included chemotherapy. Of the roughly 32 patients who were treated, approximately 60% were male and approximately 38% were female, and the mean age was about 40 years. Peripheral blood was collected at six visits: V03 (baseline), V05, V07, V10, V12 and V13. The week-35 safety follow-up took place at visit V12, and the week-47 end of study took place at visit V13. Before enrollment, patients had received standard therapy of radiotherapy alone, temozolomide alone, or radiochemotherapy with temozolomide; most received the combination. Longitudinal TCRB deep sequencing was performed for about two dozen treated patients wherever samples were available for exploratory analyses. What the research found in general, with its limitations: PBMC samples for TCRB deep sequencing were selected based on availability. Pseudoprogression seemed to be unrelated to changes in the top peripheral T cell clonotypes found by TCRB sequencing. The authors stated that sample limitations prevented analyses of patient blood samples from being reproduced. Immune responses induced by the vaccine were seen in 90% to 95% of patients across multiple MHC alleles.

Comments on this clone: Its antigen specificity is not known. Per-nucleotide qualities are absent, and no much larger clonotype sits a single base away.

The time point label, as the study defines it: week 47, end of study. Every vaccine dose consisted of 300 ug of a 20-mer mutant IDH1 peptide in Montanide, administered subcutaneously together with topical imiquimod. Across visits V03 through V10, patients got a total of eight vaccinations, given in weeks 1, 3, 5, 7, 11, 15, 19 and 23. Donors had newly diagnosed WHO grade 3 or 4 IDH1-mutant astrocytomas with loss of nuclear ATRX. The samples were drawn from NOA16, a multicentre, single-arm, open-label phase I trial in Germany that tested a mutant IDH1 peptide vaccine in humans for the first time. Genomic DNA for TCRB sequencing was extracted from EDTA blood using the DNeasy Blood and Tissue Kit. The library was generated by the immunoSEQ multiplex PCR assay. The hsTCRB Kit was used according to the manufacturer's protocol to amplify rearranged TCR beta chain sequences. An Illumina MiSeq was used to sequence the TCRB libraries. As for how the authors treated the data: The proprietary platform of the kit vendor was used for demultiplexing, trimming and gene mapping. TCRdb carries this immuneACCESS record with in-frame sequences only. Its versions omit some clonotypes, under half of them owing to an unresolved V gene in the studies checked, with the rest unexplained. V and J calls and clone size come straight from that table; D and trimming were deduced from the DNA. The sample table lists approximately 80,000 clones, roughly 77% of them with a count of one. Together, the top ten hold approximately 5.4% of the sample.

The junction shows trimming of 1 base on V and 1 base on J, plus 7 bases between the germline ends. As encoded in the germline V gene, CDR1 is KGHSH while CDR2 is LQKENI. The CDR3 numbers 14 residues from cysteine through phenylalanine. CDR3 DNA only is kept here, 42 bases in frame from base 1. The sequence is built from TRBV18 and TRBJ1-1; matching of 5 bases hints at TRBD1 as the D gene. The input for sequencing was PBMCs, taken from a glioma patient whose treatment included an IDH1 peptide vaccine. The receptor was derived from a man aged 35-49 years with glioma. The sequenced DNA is TGTGCCAGCTCACCACGGCAGGGGAACACTGAAGCTTTCTTT. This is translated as CASSPRQGNTEAFF.